The rows below give T cell receptor beta chains drawn from one sample of a study of metastatic and nonmetastatic thyroid tumors. TCRdb recomputed clones from the PCR reads via MiXCR. The repertoire consists of more than 14,000 clones, with over 20% occurring once and the leading ten covering approximately 7.7%. The source material was tumor tissue. These receptor sequences come from a female donor with papillary thyroid cancer or a benign thyroid nodule (not recorded which). Some clones in this sample may be carry-over from other donors' samples. Both conserved end residues are part of each CDR3. A D gene is named only where the DNA matches it firmly. Some rows have no size entry. The others give once, few or many, or a class for an expanded clone.

many TRBJ1-1 TRBV30 NA 13 TGTGCCTGGAGTGAGGGGAGTCACACTGAAGCTTTCTTT CAWSEGSHTEAFF
few TRBJ1-5 TRBV24-1 NA 12 TGTACCACCAGTGAGGGGAGTCAGTCCCAGCATTTT CTTSEGSQSQHF
many TRBJ2-7 TRBV5-5 NA 16 TGTGCCAGCAGCCTGATACCTGGGCCTAACTCCTACGAGCAGTACTTC CASSLIPGPNSYEQYF
medium-sized TRBJ2-7 TRBV11-2 TRBD2 16 TGTGCCAGCAGCATTTCCCTAGCGGGAGTGTCCTACGAGCAGTACTTC CASSISLAGVSYEQYF
NA TRBJ1-1 TRBV7-8 NA 15 TGTGCCAGCAGCTTAGTGATGGGGGGATTGACTGAAGCTTTCTTT CASSLVMGGLTEAFF
NA TRBJ1-1 TRBV15 NA 13 TGTGCCACCAGCAGAGAGGCGTTCAGGCAATCTTTCTTT CATSREAFRQSFF
few TRBJ2-1 TRBV6-2/TRBV6-3 TRBD2 15 TGTGCCAGCAACCCAGGACTAGCGGCTTACAATGAGCAGTTCTTC CASNPGLAAYNEQFF
many TRBJ2-4 TRBV20-1 NA 14 TGCAGTGCGAGGCCTTTAGCTACTGAAAACATTCAGTACTTC CSARPLATENIQYF
few TRBJ2-3 TRBV20-1 NA 16 TGCAGTGCTACCCCCGGGGGAGGAATCGGCACAGATACGCAGTATTTT CSATPGGGIGTDTQYF
medium-sized TRBJ1-1 TRBV3-1 TRBD1 14 TGTGCCAGCAGGTTGACAGGGGTTAACACTGAAGCTTTCTTT CASRLTGVNTEAFF
NA TRBJ2-4 TRBV3-1 NA 13 TGTGCCAGCAGCCAAGATCGAACCCAAGCGCCGTTCTTC CASSQDRTQAPFF
NA TRBJ1-1 TRBV7-2 TRBD1 14 TGTGCCAGCACCTTTCAGACAGGGGGGGCTGAAGCTTTCTTT CASTFQTGGAEAFF
NA TRBJ2-7 TRBV20-1 NA 17 TGCAGTGCTACGTGTGGCGTGGGATCGGACCTCAACTACGAGCAGTACTTC CSATCGVGSDLNYEQYF
many TRBJ2-1 TRBV27 NA 16 TGTGCCAGCAGTCCCCTGACAGAACCCTCCTACAATGAGCAGTTCTTC CASSPLTEPSYNEQFF
many TRBJ2-1 TRBV2 TRBD2 15 TGTGCCAGCAGCTCACTAGCGGGAGGGCCATATGAGCAGTTCTTC CASSSLAGGPYEQFF
NA TRBJ1-5 TRBV2 NA 15 TGTGCCAGCAGCACAGCACGGGGGGACAATCAGCCCCAACATTTT CASSTARGDNQPQHF
few TRBJ1-1 TRBV2 TRBD1 15 TGTGCCAGCAGCTCGCTGGACAGGGTTAACACTGAAGCTTTCTTT CASSSLDRVNTEAFF
NA TRBJ2-7 TRBV11-2 NA 11 TGTGCCAGCGGTACAGGCTACGAGCAGTACTTC CASGTGYEQYF
large TRBJ2-7 TRBV28 TRBD2 15 TGTGCCAGCAGTTTGCCGGAGAAGCGGGAGTCCCAGCAGTACTTC CASSLPEKRESQQYF
once TRBJ1-1 TRBV6-2/TRBV6-3 TRBD1 11 TGTGCCAGCGGCCCGGGACAGGTGGCTTTCTTT CASGPGQVAFF
medium-sized TRBJ1-1 TRBV29-1 NA 13 TGCAGCGTATATTCGGGGAGAACTTTTGAAGCTTTCTTT CSVYSGRTFEAFF
medium-sized TRBJ1-2 TRBV28 TRBD1 12 TGTGCCAGCAGTTTGGGACAGTATGGCTACACCTTC CASSLGQYGYTF
many TRBJ1-5 TRBV20-1 NA 13 TGCAGTGCTAGAGGGGATGGGTATCAGCCCCAGCATTTT CSARGDGYQPQHF
many TRBJ2-1 TRBV20-1 NA 15 TGCAGTGCTAGAGATCACAGCAGGGGGGGCAATGAGCAGTTCTTC CSARDHSRGGNEQFF
few TRBJ2-2 TRBV28 TRBD2 16 TGTGCCAGCAGTTTCCCACTAGCGGGAAGCACCGGGGAGCTGTTTTTT CASSFPLAGSTGELFF
large TRBJ2-2 TRBV6-1 NA 15 TGTGCCAGCAGACTCACACTAGGCACGGGCGGGGAGCTGTTTTTT CASRLTLGTGGELFF
NA TRBJ2-2 TRBV14 NA 14 TGTGCCAGCAGCCAAGTTAGAGTTACCGGGGAGCTGTTTTTT CASSQVRVTGELFF
many TRBJ2-3 TRBV6-1 TRBD2 15 TGTGCCAGCAGCGGGACTAGCGGGAGGACAGATACGCAGTATTTT CASSGTSGRTDTQYF